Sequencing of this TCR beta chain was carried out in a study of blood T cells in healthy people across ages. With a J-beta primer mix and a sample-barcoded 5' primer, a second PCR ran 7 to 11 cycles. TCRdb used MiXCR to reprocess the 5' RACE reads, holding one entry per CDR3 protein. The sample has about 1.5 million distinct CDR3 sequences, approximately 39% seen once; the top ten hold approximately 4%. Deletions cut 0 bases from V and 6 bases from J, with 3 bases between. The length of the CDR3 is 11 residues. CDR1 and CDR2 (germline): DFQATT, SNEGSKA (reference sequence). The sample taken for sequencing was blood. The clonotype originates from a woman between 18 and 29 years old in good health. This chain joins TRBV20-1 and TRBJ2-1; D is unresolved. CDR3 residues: CSARESNEQFF. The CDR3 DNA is TGCAGTGCTAGAGAAAGCAATGAGCAGTTCTTC.